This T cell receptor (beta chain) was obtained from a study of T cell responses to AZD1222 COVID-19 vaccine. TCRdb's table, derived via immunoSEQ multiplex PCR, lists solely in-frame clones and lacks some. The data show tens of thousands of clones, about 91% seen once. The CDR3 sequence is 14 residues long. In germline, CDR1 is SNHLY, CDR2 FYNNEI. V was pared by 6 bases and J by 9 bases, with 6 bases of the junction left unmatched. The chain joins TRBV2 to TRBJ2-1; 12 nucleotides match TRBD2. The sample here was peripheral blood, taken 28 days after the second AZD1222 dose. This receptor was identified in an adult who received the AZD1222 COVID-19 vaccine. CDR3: CASRLAGGPREQFF. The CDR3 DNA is TGTGCCAGCAGGCTAGCGGGAGGGCCCCGTGAGCAGTTCTTC.